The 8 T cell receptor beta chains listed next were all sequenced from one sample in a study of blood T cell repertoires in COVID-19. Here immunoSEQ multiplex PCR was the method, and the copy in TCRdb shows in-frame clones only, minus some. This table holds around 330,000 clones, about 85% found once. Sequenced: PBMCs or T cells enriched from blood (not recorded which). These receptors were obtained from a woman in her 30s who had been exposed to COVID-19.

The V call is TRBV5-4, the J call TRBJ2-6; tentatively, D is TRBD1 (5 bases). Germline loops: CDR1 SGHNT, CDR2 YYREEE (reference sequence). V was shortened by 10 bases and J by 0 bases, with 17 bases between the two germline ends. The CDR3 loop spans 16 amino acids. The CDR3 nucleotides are TGTGCCTATCGAATGCAGGGTCCCTCTGGGGCCAACGTCCTGACTTTC. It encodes CAYRMQGPSGANVLTF.

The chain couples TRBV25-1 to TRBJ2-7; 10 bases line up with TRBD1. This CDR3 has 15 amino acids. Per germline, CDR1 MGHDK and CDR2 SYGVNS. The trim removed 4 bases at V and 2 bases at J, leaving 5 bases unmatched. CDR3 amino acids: CASSAGTGDAYEQYF. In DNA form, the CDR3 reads TGTGCCAGCAGTGCCGGGACAGGGGATGCCTACGAGCAGTACTTC.

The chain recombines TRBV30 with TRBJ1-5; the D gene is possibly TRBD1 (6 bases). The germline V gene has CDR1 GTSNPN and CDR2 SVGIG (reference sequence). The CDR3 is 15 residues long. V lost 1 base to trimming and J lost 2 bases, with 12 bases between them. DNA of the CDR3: TGTGCCTGGAGTGGGGTCCGACAGGGCAATCAGCCCCAGCATTTT. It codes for CAWSGVRQGNQPQHF.

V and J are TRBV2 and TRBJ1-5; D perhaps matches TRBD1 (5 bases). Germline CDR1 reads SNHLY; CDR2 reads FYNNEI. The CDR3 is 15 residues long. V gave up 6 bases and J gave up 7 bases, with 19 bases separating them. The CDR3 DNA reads TGTGCCAGCAGCGTCGACAGACGGGGAGGGCAGCCCCAGCATTTT. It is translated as CASSVDRRGGQPQHF.

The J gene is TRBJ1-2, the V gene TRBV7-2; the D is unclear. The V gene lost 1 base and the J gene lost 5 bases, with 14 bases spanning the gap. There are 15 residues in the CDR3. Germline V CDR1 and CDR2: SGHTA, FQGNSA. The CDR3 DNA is TGTGCCAGCAGCTTAGTTTTAGGGAGAGGGTATGGCTACACCTTC. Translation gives CASSLVLGRGYGYTF.

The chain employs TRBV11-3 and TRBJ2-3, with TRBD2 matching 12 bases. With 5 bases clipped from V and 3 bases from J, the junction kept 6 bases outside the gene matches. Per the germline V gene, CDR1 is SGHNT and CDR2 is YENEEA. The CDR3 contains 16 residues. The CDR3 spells CASSPGLAGPTDTQYF. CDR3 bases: TGTGCCAGCAGCCCAGGACTAGCGGGACCAACAGATACGCAGTATTTT.

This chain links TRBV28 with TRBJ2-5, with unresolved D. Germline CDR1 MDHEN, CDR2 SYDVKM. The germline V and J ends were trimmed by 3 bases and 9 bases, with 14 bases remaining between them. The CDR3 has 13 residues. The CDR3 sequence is CASSLGPRVPQYF. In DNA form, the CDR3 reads TGTGCCAGCAGTTTGGGCCCTCGAGTACCCCAGTACTTC.

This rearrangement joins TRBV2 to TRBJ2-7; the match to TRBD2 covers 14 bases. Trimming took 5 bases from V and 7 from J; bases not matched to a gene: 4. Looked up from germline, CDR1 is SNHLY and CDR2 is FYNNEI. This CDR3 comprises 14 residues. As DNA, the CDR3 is TGTGCCAGCAGTTGGACTAGCGGGAGGAATGAGCAGTACTTC. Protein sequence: CASSWTSGRNEQYF.